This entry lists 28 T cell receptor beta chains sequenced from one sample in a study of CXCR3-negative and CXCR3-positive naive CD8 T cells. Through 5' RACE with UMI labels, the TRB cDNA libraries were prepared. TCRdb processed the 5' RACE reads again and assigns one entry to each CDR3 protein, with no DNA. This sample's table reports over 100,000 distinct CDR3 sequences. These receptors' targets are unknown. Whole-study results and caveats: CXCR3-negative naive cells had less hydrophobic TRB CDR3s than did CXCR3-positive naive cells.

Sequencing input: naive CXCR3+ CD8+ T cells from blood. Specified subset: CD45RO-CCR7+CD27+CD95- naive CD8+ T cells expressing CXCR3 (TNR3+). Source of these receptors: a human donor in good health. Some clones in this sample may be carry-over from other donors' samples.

The CDR3 loop reads CASSYVGGSDTVYEQYF. The rearrangement joins TRBV7-9 to TRBJ2-7; TCRdb picks TRBD1, but there is no DNA to check that call. There are 17 residues in the CDR3. The germline CDR1 and CDR2 sequences are SEHNR and FQNEAQ (reference sequence).

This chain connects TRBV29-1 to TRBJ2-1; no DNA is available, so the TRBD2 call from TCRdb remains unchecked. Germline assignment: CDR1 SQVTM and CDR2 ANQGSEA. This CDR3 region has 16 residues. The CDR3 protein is CSVDGSGGSEWDEQFF.

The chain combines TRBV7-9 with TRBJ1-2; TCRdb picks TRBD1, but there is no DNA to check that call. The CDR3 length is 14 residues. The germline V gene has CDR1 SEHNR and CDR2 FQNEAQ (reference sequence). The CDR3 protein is CASSPPGANYGYTF.

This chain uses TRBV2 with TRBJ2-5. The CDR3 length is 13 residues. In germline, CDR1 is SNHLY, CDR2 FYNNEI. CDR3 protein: CASSAGGGETQYF.

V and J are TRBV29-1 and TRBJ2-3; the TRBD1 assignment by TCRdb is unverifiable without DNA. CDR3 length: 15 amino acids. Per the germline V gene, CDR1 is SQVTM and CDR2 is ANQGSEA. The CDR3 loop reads CSVYVDRVGTDTQYF.

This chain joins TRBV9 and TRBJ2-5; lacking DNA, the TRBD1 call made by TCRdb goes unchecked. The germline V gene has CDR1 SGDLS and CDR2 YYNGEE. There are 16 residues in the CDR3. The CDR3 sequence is CASSVEGGGAYETQYF.

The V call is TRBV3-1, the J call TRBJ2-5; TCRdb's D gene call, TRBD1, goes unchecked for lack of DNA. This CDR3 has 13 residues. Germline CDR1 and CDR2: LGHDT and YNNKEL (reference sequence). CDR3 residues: CASSQGPRETQYF.

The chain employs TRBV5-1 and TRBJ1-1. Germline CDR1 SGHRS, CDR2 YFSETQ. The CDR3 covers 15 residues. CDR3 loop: CASSLERHLNTEAFF.

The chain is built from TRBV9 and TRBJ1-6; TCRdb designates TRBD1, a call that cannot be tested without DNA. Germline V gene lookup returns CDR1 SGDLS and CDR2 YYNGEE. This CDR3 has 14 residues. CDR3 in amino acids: CASSATGWNSPLHF.

The CDR3 here is CASRDWDGKENEQYF. The chain is built from TRBV27 and TRBJ2-7; as DNA is missing, the TRBD2 call by TCRdb cannot be tested. Germline CDR1 MNHEY, CDR2 SMNVEV (reference sequence). This CDR3 has 15 amino acids.

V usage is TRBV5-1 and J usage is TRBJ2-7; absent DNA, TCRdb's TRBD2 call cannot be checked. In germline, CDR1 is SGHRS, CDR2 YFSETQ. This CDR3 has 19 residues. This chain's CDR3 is CASSSSGTSGRRFSYEQYF. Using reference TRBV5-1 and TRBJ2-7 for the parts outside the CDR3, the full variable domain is KAGVTQTPRYLIKTRGQQVTLSCSPISGHRSVSWYQQTPGQGLQFLFEYFSETQRNKGNFPGRFSGRQFSNSRSEMNVSTLELGDSALYLCASSSSGTSGRRFSYEQYFGPGTRLTVT.

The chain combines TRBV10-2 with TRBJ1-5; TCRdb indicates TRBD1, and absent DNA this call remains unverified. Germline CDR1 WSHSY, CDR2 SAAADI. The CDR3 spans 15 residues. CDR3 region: CASSSQGYSNRPQHF.

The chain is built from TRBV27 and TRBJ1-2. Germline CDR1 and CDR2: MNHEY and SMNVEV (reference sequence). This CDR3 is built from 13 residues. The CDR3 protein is CASSLSGFGGYTF.

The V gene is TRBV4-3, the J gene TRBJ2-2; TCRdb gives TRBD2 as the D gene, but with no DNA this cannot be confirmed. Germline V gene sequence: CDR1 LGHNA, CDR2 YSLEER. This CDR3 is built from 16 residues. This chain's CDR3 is CASSRRSRSNTGELFF.

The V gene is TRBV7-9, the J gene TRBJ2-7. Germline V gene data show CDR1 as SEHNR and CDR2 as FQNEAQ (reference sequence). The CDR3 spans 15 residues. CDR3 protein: CASSNAGQGSYEQYF.

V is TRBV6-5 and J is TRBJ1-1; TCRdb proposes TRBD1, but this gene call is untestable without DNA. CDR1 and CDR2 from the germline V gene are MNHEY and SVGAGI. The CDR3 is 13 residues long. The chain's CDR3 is CASRQGVNTEAFF.

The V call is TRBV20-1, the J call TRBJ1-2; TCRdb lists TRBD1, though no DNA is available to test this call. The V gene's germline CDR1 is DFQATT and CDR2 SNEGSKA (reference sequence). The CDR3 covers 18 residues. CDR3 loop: CSARETVIYGSAHYGYTF.

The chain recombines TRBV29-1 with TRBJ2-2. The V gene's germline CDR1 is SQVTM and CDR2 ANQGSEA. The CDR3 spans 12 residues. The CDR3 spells CSVWGNTGELFF.

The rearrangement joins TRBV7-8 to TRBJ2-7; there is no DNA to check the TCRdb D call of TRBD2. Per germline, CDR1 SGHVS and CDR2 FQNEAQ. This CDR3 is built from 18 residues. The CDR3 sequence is CASSLLASGRGGAYEQYF.

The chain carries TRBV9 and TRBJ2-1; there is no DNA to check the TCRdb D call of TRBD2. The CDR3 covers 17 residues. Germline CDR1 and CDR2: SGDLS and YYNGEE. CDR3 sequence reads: CASSVAGTALSYNEQFF.

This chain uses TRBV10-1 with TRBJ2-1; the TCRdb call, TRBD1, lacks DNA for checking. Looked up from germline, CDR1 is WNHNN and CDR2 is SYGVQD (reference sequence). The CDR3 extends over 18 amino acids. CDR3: CASSESGRGGSSYNEQFF.

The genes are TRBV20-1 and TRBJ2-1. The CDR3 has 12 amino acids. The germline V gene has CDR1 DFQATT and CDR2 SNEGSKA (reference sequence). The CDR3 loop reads CSARSSYNGQFF.

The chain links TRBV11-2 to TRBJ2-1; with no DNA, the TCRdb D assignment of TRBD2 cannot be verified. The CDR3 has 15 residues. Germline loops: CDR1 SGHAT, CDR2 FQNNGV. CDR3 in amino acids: CASSLAGGPITWQFF.

This chain's CDR3 is CASSPWTGGGTQYF. The genes are TRBV28 and TRBJ2-3; TCRdb selects TRBD2, and the lack of DNA leaves this call unchecked. The CDR3 sequence is 14 residues long. From germline, CDR1 is MDHEN and CDR2 SYDVKM.

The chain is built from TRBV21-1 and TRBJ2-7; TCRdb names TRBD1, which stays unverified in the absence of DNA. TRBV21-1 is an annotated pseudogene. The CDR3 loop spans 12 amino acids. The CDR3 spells CASSKDPGAQYF.

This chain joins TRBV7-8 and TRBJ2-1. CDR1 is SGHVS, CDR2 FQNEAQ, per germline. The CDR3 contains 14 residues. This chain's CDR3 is CASSLGQLDNEQFF.

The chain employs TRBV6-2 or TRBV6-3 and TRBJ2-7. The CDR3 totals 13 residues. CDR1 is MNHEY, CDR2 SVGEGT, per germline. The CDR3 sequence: CASSLLTHYEQYF.

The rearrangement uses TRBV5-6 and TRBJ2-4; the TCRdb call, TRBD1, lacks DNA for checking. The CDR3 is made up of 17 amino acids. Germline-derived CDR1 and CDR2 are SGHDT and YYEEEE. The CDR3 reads CASSLAPGQLAKNIQYF.